Below are 7 T cell receptor beta chains sequenced from a single sample in a study of shared clonotypes between healthy human individuals. The protocol was immunoSEQ multiplex PCR, while the TCRdb copy is restricted to in-frame clones and leaves out a portion. The sample consists of approximately 2.4 million clones, about 94% of them appearing once. Source material: naive CD4+ T cells sorted from blood. Subset: CD45RA+ positively selected. The origin of the receptors is a man aged 18 to 29 in good health.

V is TRBV28 and J is TRBJ1-2; no reliable D call. The CDR3 length is 15 residues. Germline loops: CDR1 MDHEN, CDR2 SYDVKM. V lost 3 bases and J 2 bases, leaving 13 bases between the germline ends. DNA for the CDR3: TGTGCCAGCAGTTTTGAGGACCGAGACAACTATGGCTACACCTTC. The encoded protein is CASSFEDRDNYGYTF.

The chain joins TRBV7-2 to TRBJ1-5; 8 bases map to TRBD1. V dropped 5 bases and J dropped 3; count of bases not matched to a gene: 9. The CDR3 runs 16 residues. Germline CDR1 reads SGHTA; CDR2 reads FQGNSA. The CDR3 sequence is CASSRNTGGNNQPQHF. CDR3 DNA sequence: TGTGCCAGCAGCCGAAACACAGGGGGGAACAATCAGCCCCAGCATTTT.

The chain uses TRBV30 and TRBJ2-5; 8 bases map to TRBD2. V dropped 1 base and J dropped 7; count of bases not matched to a gene: 5. Per the germline V gene, CDR1 is GTSNPN and CDR2 is SVGIG (reference sequence). The CDR3 runs to 13 residues. The CDR3 protein is CAWSAPAGGTQYF. CDR3 coding DNA: TGTGCCTGGAGTGCACCGGCGGGGGGGACCCAGTACTTC.

The rearrangement links TRBV5-5 to TRBJ1-2; D not certain. The CDR3 has 13 residues. The V and J ends lost 4 bases and 2 bases respectively, with 9 bases between them. The germline V gene has CDR1 SGHKS and CDR2 YYEKEE (reference sequence). CDR3 region: CASSLGRNYGYTF. In DNA, the CDR3 is TGTGCCAGCAGCCTAGGACGGAACTATGGCTACACCTTC.

The chain is built from TRBV27 and TRBJ1-5; D not resolved. Trimming took off 3 bases at V and 1 base at J, with 7 bases between the two ends. This CDR3 spans 14 amino acids. The germline CDR1 and CDR2 sequences are MNHEY and SMNVEV (reference sequence). CDR3 in amino acids: CASSLLASNQPQHF. The CDR3 nucleotides read TGTGCCAGCAGTTTGCTTGCCAGCAATCAGCCCCAGCATTTT.

The rearrangement joins TRBV18 to TRBJ2-5; TRBD1 is a possible D gene (6 bases). This CDR3 contains 14 residues. V was cut by 3 bases and J by 4 bases, with 12 bases left in between. The germline CDR1 and CDR2 sequences are KGHSH and LQKENI. For the CDR3, the DNA is TGTGCCAGCTCACCGATAGGGGGATCAGAGACCCAGTACTTC. Its translation: CASSPIGGSETQYF.

V and J are TRBV5-1 and TRBJ2-7; TRBD2 matches 8 bases. Germline-derived CDR1 and CDR2 are SGHRS and YFSETQ. This CDR3 comprises 15 residues. Trimming at V came to 3 bases and at J to 5 bases, leaving 10 bases not matched to a gene. The CDR3 nucleotides read TGCGCCAGCAGCTACAGCCGGGGGGGCTTCAACGAGCAGTACTTC. Its protein is CASSYSRGGFNEQYF.